This T cell receptor (beta chain) was retrieved from a study of blood T cells in healthy people across ages. A sample-barcoded 5' primer and a J-beta primer mix were used in a second PCR of roughly 6 to 11 cycles. One entry per CDR3 protein, called by TCRdb with MiXCR from the 5' RACE reads. The sample contains 540,000 or so distinct CDR3 sequences, roughly 43% of which appear only once. V lost 5 bases to trimming and J lost 6 bases; unmatched junction nucleotides: 5. Looked up from germline, CDR1 is SGHTA and CDR2 is FQGNSA. This CDR3 spans 14 amino acids. The sequenced sample consisted of blood. This clonotype was sampled from a man aged 80 or over in good health. The rearrangement uses TRBV7-2 and TRBJ2-7; 12 bases fit TRBD2. The CDR3 loop reads CASSVQLAGGEQYF. DNA for the CDR3: TGTGCCAGCAGCGTACAACTAGCGGGAGGCGAGCAGTACTTC.